This T cell receptor (beta chain) was profiled in a study of identical twins. One entry per CDR3 protein, called by TCRdb with MiXCR from the 5' RACE reads. This table holds about 900,000 distinct CDR3 sequences, 9% to 15% found once. This clonotype has only a few counts. Germline V gene lookup returns CDR1 WSHSY and CDR2 SAAADI. V gave up 3 bases and J gave up 2 bases, with 14 bases separating them. The CDR3 covers 16 residues. These same data were also listed under a study on yellow fever vaccine responses in identical twins.

Sequencing input: PBMCs. The clonotype comes from a woman under 30 in good health. The chain joins TRBV10-2 to TRBJ2-4, with D possibly being TRBD2 (5 bases). The CDR3 DNA follows: TGCGCCAGCAGTGAAGGAGGAGCTGACTCCAAAAACATTCAGTACTTC. Its translation is CASSEGGADSKNIQYF.